This TCR beta chain was sequenced during a study of regulatory T cells in long-lasting Graves disease. Whole-study context: The term persistent Graves' disease signified upward of 5 years on antithyroid drugs with positive TSH receptor antibodies. Study findings and constraints: Persistent disease preferred TRBV28, TRBJ1-2 and TRBJ2-5. Persistent Graves' patients showed reduced TCR diversity versus newly diagnosed patients.

Germline lookup yields CDR1 SEHNR and CDR2 FQNEAQ (reference sequence). Trimming took off 1 base at V and 9 bases at J, with 4 bases between the two ends. CDR3 length equals 12 residues. Both iRepertoire HTBI primers and Arm-PCR of CDR3 regions were used to build the TCR beta libraries. Each CDR3 protein is one row after TCRdb ran MiXCR on the multiplex PCR reads. The sample contains 400,000 or so distinct CDR3 sequences, roughly a quarter of which appear only once. Time point here: persistent/refractory GD, antithyroid drugs over 5 years with positive TRAb. The TCR library was made from RNA that had been extracted from PBMCs in TRIzol. Patients came through an endocrinology department, and that department was in Xi'an, China. This clonotype was recorded a few times. Its specificity is not known.

Sequenced here: peripheral blood mononuclear cells (PBMCs), sampled when the disease was refractory, from a patient treated with antithyroid drugs. The sequence was obtained from a female donor with Graves disease. This chain connects TRBV7-9 to TRBJ1-6, with no clear D. CDR3: CASSLGGSPLHF. In DNA, the CDR3 is TGTGCCAGCAGCTTAGGAGGTTCACCCCTCCACTTT.